This T cell receptor (beta chain) was recovered during a study of T cell repertoires in cytomegalovirus infection. As for the study in general: CMV infection plus the matching HLA type was flagged by public TCR beta signatures.

This clonotype was counted many times. Its antigen is undetermined. The CDR3 is 14 amino acids. Trimming stripped 8 bases from V and 3 bases from J, with 17 bases between. Germline lookup yields CDR1 LNHDA and CDR2 SQIVND (reference sequence). Study outcomes and limitations: HLA-C-restricted CMV-specific TCR beta clonotypes prevailed in the ex vivo response.

TCRdb called the reads again in MiXCR, with one record for every CDR3 protein. Among roughly 230,000 distinct CDR3 sequences listed, roughly 6.5% were seen once. The sequenced sample was PBMCs. This TCR derives from a human donor in good health (CMV status not recorded). Some clones in this sample may be carry-over from other donors' samples. The genes are TRBV19 and TRBJ2-7, with D tentatively TRBD1 (5 bases). CDR3 nucleotides: TGTGCCAGTGCGGAGCCAGGGAATGTCTACGAGCAGTACTTC. It specifies CASAEPGNVYEQYF.